These 13 T cell receptor beta chains came from one sample sequenced in a study of beta chain features in type 1 diabetes. The investigators reverse transcribed all of the isolated RNA, so they sequenced expressed TCRB transcripts. Only in-frame clones appear in the TCRdb table, and some are missing; sequencing was by immunoSEQ multiplex PCR. The sample yields hundreds of thousands of clones, 15% to 17% seen once. Source material: naive CD4+ T cells from blood. The receptors were sampled from a man aged 18 to 30 in good health.

This clone was seen a few times. V usage is TRBV7-8 and J usage is TRBJ1-2, with no clear D. CDR1 is SGHVS and CDR2 is FQNEAQ in the germline V gene. The V end was cut by 3 bases, the J end by 5 bases, with 16 bases between. The CDR3 has 15 amino acids. Here the CDR3 DNA reads TGTGCCAGCAGCTTGGTCCACCTAGGCGGATATGGCTACACCTTC. Amino acid sequence: CASSLVHLGGYGYTF.

The V call is TRBV2, the J call TRBJ2-4, with D possibly being TRBD2 (6 bases). Germline loops: CDR1 SNHLY, CDR2 FYNNEI. Trimming took off 4 bases at V and 11 bases at J, with 24 bases between the two ends. This CDR3 has 16 residues. CDR3 protein: CASSGGGSPEGNLQYF. The CDR3 region has the DNA TGTGCCAGCAGTGGGGGTGGGAGTCCGGAGGGGAATCTTCAGTACTTC. The full variable domain, rest sourced from reference TRBV2 and TRBJ2-4, is EPEVTQTPSHQVTQMGQEVILRCVPISNHLYFYWYRQILGQKVEFLVSFYNNEISEKSEIFDDQFSVERPDGSNFTLKIRSTKLEDSAMYFCASSGGGSPEGNLQYFGAGTRLSVL.

This chain uses TRBV10-3 with TRBJ1-2, with D possibly being TRBD1 (5 bases). Germline loops: CDR1 ENHRY, CDR2 SYGVKD. With 2 bases removed from V and 5 bases from J, the gap between germline ends came to 9 bases. The CDR3 loop spans 13 amino acids. CDR3 nucleotides: TGTGCCATCAGTGAGCCAGGGATATATGGCTACACCTTC. Protein: CAISEPGIYGYTF.

This clone came up a few times. The DNA of the CDR3 is TGTGCCAGCAGCCATGCGACAGGACCTAACTATGGCTACACCTTC. This translates into CASSHATGPNYGYTF. The chain combines TRBV4-2 with TRBJ1-2; TRBD1 might be the D (6 bases). CDR1 is LGHNA, CDR2 YNFKEQ, per germline. This CDR3 contains 15 residues. V shed 3 bases and J shed 0 bases, with 11 bases lying between them.

This clone was seen a handful of times. This rearrangement joins TRBV7-2 to TRBJ1-6; D unclear. V lost 7 bases and J lost 7, with 11 bases in between. The CDR3 runs to 13 residues. Germline V gene lookup returns CDR1 SGHTA and CDR2 FQGNSA. The CDR3 DNA is TGTGCCAGCATGAGGCTCCTCAATTCACCCCTCCACTTT. Its protein is CASMRLLNSPLHF. Full variable domain (missing parts from reference TRBV7-2 and TRBJ1-6): GAGVSQSPSNKVTEKGKDVELRCDPISGHTALYWYRQSLGQGLEFLIYFQGNSAPDKSGLPSDRFSAERTGGSVSTLTIQRTQQEDSAVYLCASMRLLNSPLHFGNGTRLTVT.

The gene calls are TRBV19 and TRBJ2-3, with D possibly TRBD1 on 6 matching bases. The length of the CDR3 is 16 residues. Deletions cut 2 bases from V and 2 bases from J, with 14 bases between. The germline gives CDR1 LNHDA, CDR2 SQIVND (reference sequence). CDR3 coding DNA: TGTGCCAGTAGTATACCCCTGACAGGAACCACAGATACGCAGTATTTT. Its translation is CASSIPLTGTTDTQYF.

This clone was detected only a few times. This rearrangement joins TRBV7-2 to TRBJ2-1; unclear D gene. The CDR3 is 14 amino acids. In germline, CDR1 is SGHTA, CDR2 FQGNSA. Trimming cost V 5 bases and J 2 bases, with 10 bases left between them. CDR3 in DNA: TGTGCCAGCAGCCCCATGTCGGCCTACAATGAGCAGTTCTTC. Amino acid sequence: CASSPMSAYNEQFF. Looking up the rest from reference TRBV7-2 and TRBJ2-1 gives the full variable domain: GAGVSQSPSNKVTEKGKDVELRCDPISGHTALYWYRQSLGQGLEFLIYFQGNSAPDKSGLPSDRFSAERTGGSVSTLTIQRTQQEDSAVYLCASSPMSAYNEQFFGPGTRLTVL.

The chain combines TRBV7-2 with TRBJ1-5, with 8 bases identical to TRBD1. V dropped 5 bases and J dropped 7; count of bases not matched to a gene: 4. The CDR3 is 13 amino acids. In germline, CDR1 is SGHTA, CDR2 FQGNSA. This chain's CDR3 is CASSLGQGQPQHF. The CDR3 DNA reads as TGTGCCAGCAGCCTCGGACAGGGCCAGCCCCAGCATTTT.

The V gene is TRBV7-9, the J gene TRBJ2-3; D unresolved. The CDR3 totals 13 residues. Trimming removed 9 bases at V and 0 bases at J, with 10 bases between. Germline values: CDR1 SEHNR, CDR2 FQNEAQ (reference sequence). CDR3 residues: CASRRTSTDTQYF. In DNA, the CDR3 is TGTGCCAGTCGCAGAACTAGCACAGATACGCAGTATTTT. Complete variable domain (other parts from reference TRBV7-9 and TRBJ2-3): DTGVSQNPRHKITKRGQNVTFRCDPISEHNRLYWYRQTLGQGPEFLTYFQNEAQLEKSRLLSDRFSAERPKGSFSTLEIQRTEQGDSAMYLCASRRTSTDTQYFGPGTRLTVL.

The V gene is TRBV18, the J gene TRBJ1-1, with 8 nucleotides matching TRBD1. Germline V gives CDR1 KGHSH, CDR2 LQKENI. The CDR3 contains 15 residues. Trimming removed 0 bases from V and 4 bases from J; junction bases left unmatched: 4. The CDR3 loop is CASSPPDRAGTEAFF. In DNA, the CDR3 is TGTGCCAGCTCACCACCGGACAGGGCGGGCACTGAAGCTTTCTTT.

The chain carries TRBV7-3 and TRBJ1-6, with D possibly being TRBD1 (5 bases). The germline V and J ends were trimmed by 0 bases and 7 bases, with 10 bases remaining between them. Per the germline V gene, CDR1 is SGHTA and CDR2 is FQGTGA. The CDR3 covers 15 residues. The chain's CDR3 is CASSLTAGWNSPLHF. CDR3 bases: TGTGCCAGCAGCTTAACGGCAGGGTGGAATTCACCCCTCCACTTT. Full variable domain (remainder filled in from reference TRBV7-3 and TRBJ1-6): GAGVSQTPSNKVTEKGKYVELRCDPISGHTALYWYRQSLGQGPEFLIYFQGTGAADDSGLPNDRFFAVRPEGSVSTLKIQRTERGDSAVYLCASSLTAGWNSPLHFGNGTRLTVT.

This clone has more than one count but fewer than ten. The chain joins TRBV4-3 to TRBJ1-4, with no clear D. V was clipped by 3 bases and J by 8 bases, with 10 bases between them. The CDR3 runs to 13 residues. Germline V gives CDR1 LGHNA, CDR2 YSLEER. The CDR3 here is CASSQSREEKLFF. The CDR3 region has the DNA TGCGCCAGCAGCCAGTCCAGAGAAGAAAAACTGTTTTTT.

This clone showed up just once. The gene calls are TRBV5-1 and TRBJ1-1; no reliable D call. Germline assignment: CDR1 SGHRS and CDR2 YFSETQ. The CDR3 covers 15 residues. V was trimmed by 4 bases and J by 0 bases, leaving 13 bases between them. CDR3 coding DNA: TGCGCCAGCAGCCGTACCTACACGGTGAACACTGAAGCTTTCTTT. Its protein is CASSRTYTVNTEAFF.